The TCR beta chain described here comes from a study of cytomegalovirus exposure and HLA in healthy donors listed by TCRdb under 2017. Regarding the research as a whole: An earlier analysis of roughly 630 of the donors reported 250 to 300 Gb of sequence data and some 100 million unique TCR beta sequences from some 180 million T cells. About 280 gigabases of sequencing data and 70 million to 95 million unique TCR sequences made up an early release that covered about 640 HLA-typed donors. Of the 350 to 450 genotyped donors, 81% were placed in the genetic ancestry cluster associated with self-reported Caucasian donors. The study was designed to test whether signatures of past pathogen exposure could be identified by cataloging public T cell receptors. The study profiled the T cell repertoires of fewer than 850 subjects by immunosequencing and related them to cytomegalovirus serostatus. A separate validation cohort of over 95 different subjects was used in addition to the roughly 620-subject first cohort. To predict cytomegalovirus infection status, the study combined high-throughput TCR immunosequencing, statistical association of individual TCRs with disease status, and machine learning. A later analysis re-examined previously published TCR beta repertoires from around 670 donors and added high-resolution HLA genotyping to investigate patterns of TCR occurrence. The later analysis used no new phenotypic data to find candidate immune exposures, relying instead on TCR beta sequences and their occurrence across donors. To decide whether each TCR beta V gene segment behaved as functional or pseudogenic, an earlier analysis of some 570 of the donors relied on high-throughput TCR beta sequencing. Donor age, sex, ethnicity and CMV serostatus were compiled together with the repertoire data. A later genetic analysis used genome-wide SNP genotypes for about 60% of the roughly 700 donors, treating that subset as a discovery cohort. Every repertoire in the discovery cohort had been generated on one and the same sequencing platform. Class I and class II HLA loci were covered by the typing at four-digit resolution. The number of typed donors differed by locus: roughly 620-630 for A, B, C, DRB1 and DQB1; approximately 520 for DQA1; 606 for DPA1; and roughly 470 for DPB1. About five DR-DQ haplotypes were treated as single units for association and clustering because of strong linkage in the cohort. Among over 350 genotyped donors of the cohort, an average of around 240,000 unique TCR beta nucleotide sequences were sequenced per donor, roughly 20% of them non-productive.

Note on this clone: Its antigen is unknown. Base quality data are lacking; no much larger clone is found one base away.

Overall results and qualifications from the work: V-gene and J-gene trimming of TCR beta chains was associated with a missense DCLRE1C variant in a later genetic analysis, and the association was replicated in an independent cohort. Because counts were too low, about 17 rarely observed V segments, including chromosome 9 orphons, were excluded from the earlier analysis of several hundred of the donors. A later analysis found that HLA-associated TCR beta chains were more clonally expanded and had lower generation probabilities than equally common non-associated chains. Compared with the roughly 710-donor mean, donors in an Asian-associated ancestry cluster had fewer N-insertions in productive TCRs, according to a later genetic analysis. The study listed 150 to 200 TCR beta chains as associated with cytomegalovirus. In an earlier analysis of several hundred of the donors, most TCR beta V segments were observed in productive rearrangements about 87% or about 30% of the time, broadly matching IMGT annotations. Correlated functional status among segregating V segments might reflect linkage disequilibrium, but an unknown experimental factor could not be ruled out. In vitro tests confirmed that a few of the cytomegalovirus-associated TCR beta chains recognize cytomegalovirus antigens. Strong co-occurrence of HLA alleles, especially DR and DQ, made assigning TCR associations to individual alleles difficult. Several of the top co-occurrence clusters appeared to be linked to parvovirus B19, influenza, CMV and Epstein-Barr virus, according to a later analysis. Presence/absence analyses assumed roughly uniform sequencing depth across donors, an assumption that may not hold. Cytomegalovirus status was reported to be diagnosed by the classifier with high specificity and sensitivity in both the original and validation cohorts. In this cohort, only TCR beta chains were sequenced, and detectable features were limited by the absence of alpha or paired-chain data. A later analysis found that TCR association rates varied across HLA loci, with DRB1 alleles showing the most associated TCRs and HLA-C alleles the fewest. A later analysis associated 16,951 TCR beta sequences with specific HLA alleles at a false discovery rate of 0.05. A cluster of highly shared sequence variants was judged likely to be a technical artifact of the sequencing pipeline. A further reported finding was that TCR beta sequences accurately predicted the HLA-A and HLA-B alleles for most subjects in the first cohort. Across donors, most TCR sequences were observed very rarely, whereas some public TCRs were present in many individuals. HLA typing was unavailable for some donors at each locus, so association tests used only the typed subset. It was suggested by the authors that the approach could potentially be generalized to other disease states and immunological phenotypes. Some IMGT-functional V segments, including TRBV6-2 and TRBV6-3, could not be told apart with the 87-base-pair reads, so those segments were excluded. Immune exposure information for the cohort was limited to CMV serostatus. In a later analysis, most CMV-associated TCR beta chains were found to appear HLA-restricted, with HLA associations seemingly driven largely by CMV exposure.

The germline V gene specifies SGHRS as CDR1 and YFSETQ as CDR2. V and J are trimmed by 4 bases and 5 bases, and the gene matches miss 8 bases of the junction. The CDR3 runs 16 amino acids, cysteine and phenylalanine included. Kept here is only the CDR3 DNA, which spans 48 bases and is read in frame from base 1. Library construction relied on the immunoSEQ multiplex PCR assay. The multiplex PCR relied on a mix of 60 forward primers for TCR Vbeta segments and 13 reverse primers for TCR Jbeta segments. Amplification of the CDR3 region of rearranged TCR beta genes was performed with a multiplex PCR assay on genomic DNA. Amplified TCR beta libraries were sequenced as 87-base-pair reads on the Illumina HiSeq System. In the authors' own workflow: A later analysis tallied tens of millions of unique TCR beta chains across the 700 or so repertoires, and roughly 11 million of those chains were shared by two or more donors. Raw reads were error-corrected and collapsed into unique sequences with a nearest-neighbor algorithm that merged closely related sequences to remove PCR and sequencing errors. To assign V, D and J gene segments, CDR3 sequences were aligned to IMGT reference sequences. For a sequence to be retained, a match of at least six nucleotides to both a V gene segment and a J gene segment was required. Rearrangements were classified as productive when the CDR3 lacked stop codons and remained in frame with V and J, and all other rearrangements were classified as non-productive. CDR3 was defined by IMGT convention, running from the second conserved V-encoded cysteine to the conserved J-encoded phenylalanine. In an earlier analysis of around 640 of the donors, sequences lacking an unambiguous match to a single V gene segment were excluded. An earlier analysis of just under 600 of the donors called V segments functional above 56.7% productive rearrangements and segregating when the between-donor standard deviation exceeded 5%. A statistical classification framework was developed to diagnose cytomegalovirus status using the catalog of TCR beta chain sequences. A later analysis assigned V and J genes by comparing TCR nucleotide sequences with IMGT/GENE-DB human TR gene sequences. A later analysis assigned CDR3 sequences and most-parsimonious VDJ recombination scenarios with the TCRdist pipeline. A later analysis defined each TCR beta chain by its CDR3 amino acid sequence plus V-gene family, and excluded reads lacking a unique V-gene family. As a way to deal with suspected cross-contamination and a sequencing artifact, a later analysis dropped more than 500 nucleotide sequences that were highly shared and had low generation probability. A later analysis calculated a clonal expansion index for each public chain from normalized within-repertoire ranks of inferred template counts. In a later analysis, generation probabilities were computed using a VDJ recombination model fitted to out-of-frame rearrangements, and the results were checked against IGoR. A later analysis scored TCR-TCR, TCR-HLA and TCR-CMV co-occurrence with hypergeometric tests, applying a repertoire-size bias correction to TCR pairs. In a later analysis, false discovery rates were estimated by permuting HLA or CMV assignments 20 times. A later analysis grouped co-occurring TCRs with DBSCAN, adding TCRdist sequence similarity when clustering within HLA-allele-positive subsets. Co-occurrence clustering excluded repertoires with fewer than 30,000 or more than 120,000 public chains, plus five with anomalous nucleotide sharing. TCRdb retrieved this table from immuneACCESS and kept in-frame rearrangements only. Not all clones are present; in checked studies, unresolved V genes account for under half, and no reason is known for the remainder. The V and J calls and clone size were taken over from that table, and D and trimming were inferred from the DNA. The table for this sample lists approximately 110,000 clones; approximately 70% of them were counted only once. The top ten clonotypes cover roughly 8.7% of the sample.

The cohort consisted of approximately 690 healthy bone marrow donors. Cohort members were all nominally healthy when sampled, although unrecorded immune exposures were likely present. The donor was CMV seropositive and was included in the group of some 290 seropositive cohort members. A peripheral blood sample was provided by each donor, and peripheral blood mononuclear cells were used for TCR beta sequencing. The Qiagen DNeasy Blood Extraction Kit was used to extract genomic DNA from the blood cell samples. This clonotype originated in a man between 25 and 39 years old in good health and CMV-seropositive. The rearrangement joined TRBV5-1 to TRBJ2-3, with TRBD2 identical over 12 junction bases. The sample comprised PBMCs. The CDR3 protein is CASSNQLAGGIDTQYF. The sequenced DNA is TGCGCCAGCAGCAACCAACTAGCGGGGGGCATAGATACGCAGTATTTT.